Following are 17 T cell receptor beta chains from one sample sequenced in a study of T cells after yellow fever vaccination. TCRdb reanalysed the 5' RACE reads using MiXCR and keeps one entry per CDR3 protein. The repertoire holds about 400,000 distinct CDR3 sequences, with 6.2% as singletons. This specimen consisted of PBMCs, obtained 5 days after the yellow fever booster vaccination. The receptors come from a man younger than 40 who received the YFV17D yellow fever vaccine.

The gene calls are TRBV4-2 and TRBJ2-1; D is unresolved. CDR1 LGHNA and CDR2 YNFKEQ come from the germline V gene. The V end lost 1 base, the J end lost 10 bases, and 17 bases lay between the germline ends. The CDR3 spans 15 residues. Here the CDR3 DNA reads TGTGCCAGCAGCCAAGCAGGCCTAGTATCCGAGGAGCAGTTCTTC. This gives the protein CASSQAGLVSEEQFF.

Many counts were recorded for this clonotype. The chain couples TRBV14 to TRBJ2-4; D gene ambiguous. Trimming stripped 0 bases from V and 9 bases from J, with 9 bases between. CDR1 SGHDN and CDR2 FVKESK come from the germline V gene. The CDR3 totals 13 residues. The DNA for the CDR3 is TGTGCCAGCAGCCAAGATAGGGTTTCCATTCAGTACTTC. Protein sequence: CASSQDRVSIQYF.

This clonotype was found a few times. The V call is TRBV29-1, the J call TRBJ2-7, with TRBD1 matching over 7 bases. Trimming removed 4 bases from V and 4 bases from J; junction bases left unmatched: 10. The CDR3 covers 14 residues. Germline V gene lookup returns CDR1 SQVTM and CDR2 ANQGSEA. CDR3 sequence (DNA): TGCAGCGTTGTTTCCTCGGGACAGAGTTACGAGCAGTACTTC. It translates to CSVVSSGQSYEQYF.

This chain uses TRBV28 with TRBJ2-1; TRBD1 matches at 8 bases. The CDR3 length is 14 residues. CDR1 is MDHEN, CDR2 SYDVKM, per germline. J gave up 10 bases and V 4 bases, and 9 bases lay outside the gene matches. The CDR3 nucleotides read TGTGCCAGCAGTTGGGGACAGGTTAAGTGGGAGCAGTTCTTC. Protein product: CASSWGQVKWEQFF.

The chain links TRBV15 to TRBJ2-7, with 11 bases identical to TRBD2. Per the germline V gene, CDR1 is LNHNV and CDR2 is YYDKDF (reference sequence). The ends lost 1 base at V and 6 bases at J; junction bases unmatched: 8. The CDR3 is made up of 16 amino acids. CDR3 loop: CATSRGTSGSFSEQYF. In DNA, the CDR3 is TGTGCCACCAGCAGAGGCACTAGCGGGAGTTTTTCCGAGCAGTACTTC. Supplemented by reference TRBV15 and TRBJ2-7, the full variable domain reads DAMVIQNPRYQVTQFGKPVTLSCSQTLNHNVMYWYQQKSSQAPKLLFHYYDKDFNNEADTPDNFQSRRPNTSFCFLDIRSPGLGDTAMYLCATSRGTSGSFSEQYFGPGTRLTVT.

The sample holds many counts of this clonotype. The CDR3 region is CASSQDRAVGGELFF. CDR3 nucleotide sequence: TGCGCCAGCAGCCAAGATCGCGCCGTGGGGGGGGAGCTGTTTTTT. This chain uses TRBV4-3 with TRBJ2-2; no clear D. The V gene lost 0 bases and the J gene lost 8 bases, with 13 bases spanning the gap. CDR1 and CDR2 from the germline V gene are LGHNA and YSLEER. The CDR3 has 15 residues.

This clonotype was picked up a small number of times. The chain carries TRBV20-1 and TRBJ2-1, with 9 nucleotides matching TRBD2. V gave up 1 base and J gave up 3 bases; unmatched junction bases: 4. Germline V gene sequence: CDR1 DFQATT, CDR2 SNEGSKA (reference sequence). The length of the CDR3 is 15 residues. DNA for the CDR3: TGCAGTGCTAGAGCCGGGACTAGCTTCTACAATGAGCAGTTCTTC. Protein product: CSARAGTSFYNEQFF.

This clonotype has a handful of counts. The chain links TRBV5-1 to TRBJ2-2; 10 nucleotides agree with TRBD2. V shed 4 bases, J shed 0 bases, and the junction held 9 bases outside the gene matches. From germline, CDR1 is SGHRS and CDR2 YFSETQ. The CDR3 runs 18 residues. The CDR3, as DNA: TGCGCCAGCAGCCACGGACTAGCGGACTCCGCGAACACCGGGGAGCTGTTTTTT. Its protein is CASSHGLADSANTGELFF.

This clonotype came up many times. One junction end disagrees with the germline gene, perhaps due to a read error. The rearrangement uses TRBV20-1 and TRBJ1-5; D is ambiguous. This CDR3 has 12 residues. CDR1 DFQATT and CDR2 SNEGSKA come from the germline V gene (reference sequence). The CDR3 loop is CSARALRGVVLF. Here the CDR3 DNA reads TGCAGTGCTAGAGCCCTCCGCGGGGTGGTACTATTT.

Points on this clonotype: A junction end diverges from the germline sequence, so it may reflect a read error. Here the CDR3 reads CTSSLHRLVAYEQYF. CDR3 bases: TGTACCAGCAGTTTACATAGACTGGTTGCCTACGAGCAGTACTTC. The V and J genes are TRBV28 and TRBJ2-7; D is unclear. The CDR3 has 15 amino acids. The germline V gene encodes CDR1 MDHEN and CDR2 SYDVKM.

There are many counts of this clonotype. The chain is built from TRBV6-2 or TRBV6-3 and TRBJ2-2; 7 bases line up with TRBD1. The CDR3 sequence is 15 residues long. The V gene's germline CDR1 is MNHEY and CDR2 SVGEGT. V lost 5 bases to trimming and J lost 1 base; unmatched junction nucleotides: 4. Written as DNA, the CDR3 is TGTGCCAGCAGTCAGGGACAGAGGAACACCGGGGAGCTGTTTTTT. This codes for CASSQGQRNTGELFF.

The rearrangement links TRBV5-4 to TRBJ2-1; D is perhaps TRBD1 (6 bases). Deletions cut 4 bases from V and 2 bases from J, with 13 bases between. CDR1 is SGHNT, CDR2 YYREEE, per germline (reference sequence). CDR3 size: 15 residues. CDR3 region: CASSPRGFPYNEQFF. The CDR3 DNA reads TGTGCCAGCAGCCCGAGGGGGTTCCCCTACAATGAGCAGTTCTTC.

For this clonotype: At one end the junction does not follow the germline gene, possibly because of a read error. The CDR3: CSSSYSSARAQYF. As DNA, the CDR3 is TGTTCCAGCAGTTACTCAAGCGCCAGGGCCCAGTACTTC. The chain is built from TRBV6-5 and TRBJ2-5; possibly TRBD1 for D (5 bases). Looked up from germline, CDR1 is MNHEY and CDR2 is SVGAGI. This CDR3 has 13 amino acids.

This clonotype was found many times. The chain links TRBV28 to TRBJ2-1; D remains ambiguous. The V and J ends lost 8 bases and 8 bases respectively, with 13 bases between them. Looked up from germline, CDR1 is MDHEN and CDR2 is SYDVKM. The CDR3 covers 12 residues. The CDR3 sequence is CASLSWAYEQFF. Here the CDR3 DNA reads TGTGCCAGCTTATCCTGGGCGTATGAGCAGTTCTTC. Supplemented by reference TRBV28 and TRBJ2-1, the full variable domain reads DVKVTQSSRYLVKRTGEKVFLECVQDMDHENMFWYRQDPGLGLRLIYFSYDVKMKEKGDIPEGYSVSREKKERFSLILESASTNQTSMYLCASLSWAYEQFFGPGTRLTVL.

The chain couples TRBV3-1 to TRBJ2-5; TRBD2 aligns across 11 bases. Germline CDR1 and CDR2: LGHDT and YNNKEL (reference sequence). V lost 11 bases, J lost 3 bases, and 17 bases stayed unmatched. The CDR3 is 17 residues long. The CDR3: CACSKQGTSGLKETQYF. As DNA, the CDR3 is TGTGCCTGCTCCAAGCAGGGGACTAGCGGACTCAAAGAGACCCAGTACTTC.

This clonotype was picked up a small number of times. V is TRBV7-9 and J is TRBJ2-6, with a tentative D call TRBD2 (6 bases). The germline V gene has CDR1 SEHNR and CDR2 FQNEAQ (reference sequence). CDR3 length: 15 residues. V was trimmed by 10 bases and J by 5 bases, leaving 18 bases between them. Written as DNA, the CDR3 is TGTGCCATTACGGACGGAGGGATAAGGGCCAACGTCCTGACTTTC. This encodes CAITDGGIRANVLTF.

The rearrangement links TRBV29-1 to TRBJ2-7; 10 bases are a match to TRBD1. This CDR3 has 12 amino acids. J gave up 5 bases and V 7 bases, and 5 bases lay outside the gene matches. Germline V gene lookup returns CDR1 SQVTM and CDR2 ANQGSEA. CDR3 sequence reads: CSAGTGDHEQYF. As DNA, the CDR3 is TGCAGCGCCGGGACAGGGGACCACGAGCAGTACTTC.